These 15 T cell receptor beta chains share one sample of origin, sequenced in a study of T cell responses to AZD1222 COVID-19 vaccine. This table comes from immunoSEQ multiplex PCR, and its TCRdb copy is limited to in-frame clones, with some not included. The profile covers some 130,000 clones, with 75% to 90% appearing a single time and roughly 4% taken by the ten largest. The source was peripheral blood, collected on day 0 of AZD1222 vaccination. These receptor sequences come from an adult in good health.

This chain uses TRBV12-3 or TRBV12-4 with TRBJ1-1; no definite D call. The CDR3 extends over 11 amino acids. V lost 6 bases and J lost 1, with 3 bases in between. In DNA form, the CDR3 reads TGTGCCAGCAGGAGGAACACTGAAGCTTTCTTT. Translating gives CASRRNTEAFF.

This clone was found a few times. This chain uses TRBV19 with TRBJ1-5; 8 nucleotides align to TRBD1. The V and J ends lost 6 bases and 11 bases, in that order; junction bases with no gene match: 12. Looked up from germline, CDR1 is LNHDA and CDR2 is SQIVND (reference sequence). The CDR3 extends over 14 amino acids. CDR3 in DNA: TGTGCCAGTAGGTCGGGACAGGATTCAGGAGCCCAGCATTTT. It is translated as CASRSGQDSGAQHF.

V gene TRBV12-5 combines with J gene TRBJ1-1; 9 nucleotides agree with TRBD1. The CDR3 length is 17 residues. Germline values: CDR1 LGHNT, CDR2 FRNRAP. The V segment lost 3 bases and the J segment 2 bases; nucleotides outside the gene matches: 10. DNA of the CDR3: TGTGCTAGTGGTTTCTACGGGACAGGGACTCTTAACACTGAAGCTTTCTTT. Translation gives CASGFYGTGTLNTEAFF.

This clone was seen a single time. This chain joins TRBV4-1 and TRBJ1-1, with a weak D call TRBD1 (5 bases). Trimming stripped 1 base from V and 11 bases from J, with 11 bases between. The germline CDR1 and CDR2 sequences are MGHRA and YSYEKL. This CDR3 has 12 amino acids. The CDR3 DNA sequence: TGCGCCAGCAGCCAAGTGGCAGGGCGGGCTTTCTTT. Its translation: CASSQVAGRAFF.

The gene calls are TRBV5-4 and TRBJ2-2, with D possibly matching TRBD1 (5 bases). The V end lost 0 bases, the J end lost 0 bases, and 6 bases lay between the germline ends. Germline V gene lookup returns CDR1 SGHNT and CDR2 YYREEE (reference sequence). The CDR3 has 15 residues. The DNA for the CDR3 is TGTGCCAGCAGCTTGGACAGGCCGAACACCGGGGAGCTGTTTTTT. This sequence encodes CASSLDRPNTGELFF.

The V gene is TRBV5-1, the J gene TRBJ2-1; 10 bases are a match to TRBD2. V gave up 0 bases and J gave up 10 bases; unmatched junction bases: 10. The CDR3 extends over 16 amino acids. Germline assignment: CDR1 SGHRS and CDR2 YFSETQ. DNA of the CDR3: TGCGCCAGCAGCTTGGGGGGGACTAGCGACCCGGGGGAGCAGTTCTTC. It yields the protein CASSLGGTSDPGEQFF.

V gene TRBV5-1 combines with J gene TRBJ1-1, with 7 bases that match TRBD1. Unmatched junction bases numbered 6, after V lost 5 bases and J lost 2 bases. This CDR3 has 14 residues. CDR1 SGHRS and CDR2 YFSETQ come from the germline V gene. The CDR3 DNA follows: TGCGCCAGCAGGTCCGGGACAGTAAACACTGAAGCTTTCTTT. Its protein is CASRSGTVNTEAFF. The whole variable domain, remainder taken from reference TRBV5-1 and TRBJ1-1, is KAGVTQTPRYLIKTRGQQVTLSCSPISGHRSVSWYQQTPGQGLQFLFEYFSETQRNKGNFPGRFSGRQFSNSRSEMNVSTLELGDSALYLCASRSGTVNTEAFFGQGTRLTVV.

The chain uses TRBV5-5 and TRBJ1-4; no reliable D call. The germline V and J ends were trimmed by 6 bases and 4 bases, with 16 bases remaining between them. This CDR3 comprises 15 residues. The germline CDR1 and CDR2 sequences are SGHKS and YYEKEE (reference sequence). In nucleotides, the CDR3 is TGTGCCAGCACCTCCTTGGCCGGGATTAATGAAAAACTGTTTTTT. Its protein is CASTSLAGINEKLFF.

The chain uses TRBV2 and TRBJ1-1, with a tentative D call TRBD1 (5 bases). The CDR3 has 13 residues. Germline V gives CDR1 SNHLY, CDR2 FYNNEI. The V end lost 6 bases, the J end lost 6 bases, and 14 bases lay between the germline ends. As DNA, the CDR3 is TGTGCCAGCAGGTTGTCTGGGGCCCCTGAAGCTTTCTTT. Translated: CASRLSGAPEAFF.

The DNA for the CDR3 is TGTGCCAGCAAGGGGACCTGGAATGGCTACACCTTC. Protein: CASKGTWNGYTF. The V gene is TRBV2, the J gene TRBJ1-2, with D possibly being TRBD1 (5 bases). This CDR3 is built from 12 residues. The ends were cut back, 7 bases at V and 6 bases at J, with 12 bases in the middle. Germline V lookup: CDR1 SNHLY, CDR2 FYNNEI.

The chain uses TRBV27 and TRBJ2-7; 8 bases map to TRBD1. The CDR3 extends over 15 amino acids. Germline V gene lookup returns CDR1 MNHEY and CDR2 SMNVEV (reference sequence). With 2 bases clipped from V and 2 bases from J, the junction kept 5 bases outside the gene matches. This chain's CDR3 is CASSLRGTGPYEQYF. CDR3 nucleotide sequence: TGTGCCAGCAGTTTAAGGGGGACAGGACCCTACGAGCAGTACTTC.

This clone was counted once. The chain recombines TRBV4-1 with TRBJ2-3, with TRBD2 matching 10 bases. V was pared by 0 bases and J by 3 bases, with 21 bases of the junction left unmatched. Germline loops: CDR1 MGHRA, CDR2 YSYEKL. The CDR3 runs to 22 residues. DNA for the CDR3: TGCGCCAGCAGCCAAGAGACTGCTTTCGCCCCTAGCGGGGGAGCGGATACAGATACGCAGTATTTT. The encoded protein is CASSQETAFAPSGGADTDTQYF.

This clone was recorded only once. Written as DNA, the CDR3 is TGCGCCAGCAGCCCCACTGGGGATGGCTACACCTTC. Translation: CASSPTGDGYTF. The rearrangement links TRBV5-1 to TRBJ1-2; D remains unclear. The CDR3 is made up of 12 amino acids. V was trimmed by 4 bases and J by 6 bases, leaving 10 bases between them. From germline, CDR1 is SGHRS and CDR2 YFSETQ.

In its sample, this clone was seen once. V is TRBV5-1 and J is TRBJ2-1; 9 bases match TRBD1. This CDR3 has 16 amino acids. Trimming removed 3 bases from V and 8 bases from J; junction bases left unmatched: 12. The germline CDR1 and CDR2 sequences are SGHRS and YFSETQ. The CDR3 nucleotides are TGCGCCAGCAGCTCGAACCCGGGACAGGGTTTCGATGAGCAGTTCTTC. Translating it yields CASSSNPGQGFDEQFF.

The chain employs TRBV6-5 and TRBJ1-2; the match to TRBD1 covers 7 bases. V trimming: 4 bases; J trimming: 5 bases; junction bases outside the gene matches: 10. CDR3 length: 15 amino acids. The germline V gene has CDR1 MNHEY and CDR2 SVGAGI. CDR3 region: CASSSLAGGSYGYTF. The CDR3 DNA reads as TGTGCCAGCAGTTCTCTAGCAGGGGGGAGTTATGGCTACACCTTC.